The 23 T cell receptor beta chains reported below all come from one sample, sequenced in a study of blood T cell repertoires in COVID-19. The table came from immunoSEQ multiplex PCR; TCRdb's copy has only in-frame clones and leaves some out. The sample has under 200,000 clones; around 84% are singletons. Sequences were obtained from peripheral blood. The receptors were sampled from a young man with active or convalescent COVID-19.

The chain couples TRBV5-4 to TRBJ2-7, with TRBD2 identical over 11 bases. CDR3 length equals 15 residues. V was clipped by 3 bases and J by 4 bases; unmatched bases: 6. CDR1 is SGHNT and CDR2 is YYREEE in the germline V gene (reference sequence). The CDR3 bases are TGTGCCAGCAGCTCAGCGACTAGCGGGATATACGAGCAGTACTTC. Encoded protein: CASSSATSGIYEQYF.

The chain is built from TRBV7-2 and TRBJ1-2; unclear D gene. Germline lookup yields CDR1 SGHTA and CDR2 FQGNSA. The V end lost 2 bases, the J end lost 1 base, and 14 bases lay between the germline ends. CDR3 size: 16 residues. CDR3 region: CASSLNPFILNYGYTF. The DNA of the CDR3 is TGTGCCAGCAGCTTAAATCCCTTCATACTTAACTATGGCTACACCTTC.

Worth noting for this clone: At one boundary the junction diverges from the germline segment, which might be a read error. This chain connects TRBV27 to TRBJ2-7, with 10 bases fitting TRBD1. The CDR3 has 14 residues. Germline assignment: CDR1 MNHEY and CDR2 SMNVEV (reference sequence). The chain's CDR3 is CASRLDRGPYEQYF. The DNA for the CDR3 is TGTGCCAGCCGTTTAGACAGGGGGCCGTACGAGCAGTACTTC.

J is TRBJ1-2 and V is TRBV6-5; weak D call: TRBD1 (6 bases). Germline-derived CDR1 and CDR2 are MNHEY and SVGAGI. The CDR3 runs 14 residues. V shed 4 bases and J shed 6 bases, with 15 bases lying between them. Written as DNA, the CDR3 is TGTGCCAGCAGTTCCGAAAGGGGGGGGAATGGCTACACCTTC. Translated, it gives CASSSERGGNGYTF.

This chain joins TRBV18 and TRBJ1-2, with no clear D. Germline CDR1 and CDR2: KGHSH and LQKENI. Trimming cost V 0 bases and J 8 bases, with 13 bases left between them. This CDR3 has 14 amino acids. In nucleotides, the CDR3 is TGTGCCAGCTCACCACCGGGCCTTCGAGGGGGCTACACCTTC. Translated, it gives CASSPPGLRGGYTF. The entire variable domain, with the rest obtained from reference TRBV18 and TRBJ1-2, is as follows: NAGVMQNPRHLVRRRGQEARLRCSPMKGHSHVYWYRQLPEEGLKFMVYLQKENIIDESGMPKERFSAEFPKEGPSILRIQQVVRGDSAAYFCASSPPGLRGGYTFGSGTRLTVV.

This clone is a singleton in its sample. The rearrangement links TRBV30 to TRBJ2-5, with 13 bases aligning to TRBD2. The junction had 8 bases not matched to a gene; V was cut back by 3 bases and J by 7 bases. Germline CDR1 GTSNPN, CDR2 SVGIG (reference sequence). The CDR3 is 15 amino acids. The CDR3: CAWSLLAGGPSTQYF. In nucleotides, the CDR3 is TGTGCCTGGAGCCTACTAGCGGGGGGGCCGTCGACCCAGTACTTC.

This chain connects TRBV5-1 to TRBJ2-7; TRBD1 matches at 9 bases. The germline V gene has CDR1 SGHRS and CDR2 YFSETQ. CDR3 size: 15 residues. V dropped 0 bases and J dropped 5; count of bases not matched to a gene: 6. CDR3 residues: CASSLGGTGTNEQYV. Written as DNA, the CDR3 is TGCGCCAGCAGCTTGGGGGGGACAGGGACGAACGAGCAGTACGTC.

The V gene is TRBV2, the J gene TRBJ2-7; the D gene is possibly TRBD2 (6 bases). Between the trimmed V and J ends, which lost 6 bases and 4 bases, there was a span of 13 bases. The germline V gene has CDR1 SNHLY and CDR2 FYNNEI. The CDR3 covers 13 residues. In nucleotides, the CDR3 is TGTGCCAGCAGCGCGGGGCCAGGTTACGAGCAGTACGTC. Amino acids: CASSAGPGYEQYV.

The CDR3 nucleotides are TGTGCCAGCAGCCACACAGGCGTCGGCACTGAAGCTTTCTTT. As protein: CASSHTGVGTEAFF. This chain uses TRBV3-1 (or the pseudogene TRBV3-2) with TRBJ1-1; D perhaps matches TRBD1 (5 bases). CDR1 is LGHDT, CDR2 YNNKEL, per germline (reference sequence). CDR3 length equals 14 residues. V lost 3 bases, J lost 4 bases, and 12 bases lay in between.

This clone was counted only a few times. This chain uses TRBV28 with TRBJ2-7; TRBD1 is a possible D gene (6 bases). Per the germline V gene, CDR1 is MDHEN and CDR2 is SYDVKM. CDR3 size: 17 residues. V was shortened by 4 bases and J by 0 bases, with 19 bases between the two germline ends. CDR3 loop: CASSSPSTGYNSYEQYV. DNA for the CDR3: TGTGCCAGCAGTTCCCCATCGACAGGTTACAACTCCTACGAGCAGTACGTC.

As regards this clone: Germline is not matched at one junction end, which may reflect a read error. J is TRBJ2-1 and V is TRBV7-7; TRBD2 matches 7 bases. Germline V lookup: CDR1 SSHAT, CDR2 FNYEAQ (reference sequence). The CDR3 is made up of 17 amino acids. The CDR3 is CASSPLGGSGPYNEQFF. The DNA of the CDR3 is TGTGCTAGCAGCCCGTTGGGCGGGAGCGGTCCCTACAATGAGCAGTTCTTC.

The chain links TRBV27 to TRBJ1-4; TRBD1 aligns across 9 bases. This CDR3 is built from 16 residues. V shed 2 bases and J 8 bases; nucleotides not matched to a gene: 9. CDR1 and CDR2 (germline): MNHEY, SMNVEV (reference sequence). The CDR3 spells CASSLRGGQGQEKLFF. For the CDR3, the DNA is TGTGCCAGCAGTTTAAGAGGGGGACAGGGACAGGAAAAACTGTTTTTT. Using reference TRBV27 and TRBJ1-4 for the parts outside the CDR3, the full variable domain is EAQVTQNPRYLITVTGKKLTVTCSQNMNHEYMSWYRQDPGLGLRQIYYSMNVEVTDKGDVPEGYKVSRKEKRNFPLILESPSPNQTSLYFCASSLRGGQGQEKLFFGSGTQLSVL.

The V call is TRBV11-2, the J call TRBJ1-5; D not certain. CDR3 length: 14 amino acids. The V and J ends lost 5 bases and 0 bases respectively, with 8 bases between them. From germline, CDR1 is SGHAT and CDR2 FQNNGV. In DNA form, the CDR3 reads TGTGCCAGCAGCCCCACGGGTAGCAATCAGCCCCAGCATTTT. Translated, it gives CASSPTGSNQPQHF.

The V call is TRBV5-1, the J call TRBJ1-4, with 7 bases matching TRBD1. CDR1 is SGHRS, CDR2 YFSETQ, per germline. This CDR3 spans 15 amino acids. V was pared by 0 bases and J by 8 bases, with 7 bases of the junction left unmatched. For the CDR3, the DNA is TGCGCCAGCAGCTTGGGAACGACAGGGAAGGAAAAACTGTTTTTT. Its protein product is CASSLGTTGKEKLFF.

The V gene is TRBV5-1, the J gene TRBJ1-2, with TRBD1 as a possible D gene (5 bases). The CDR3 runs to 16 residues. The germline V gene has CDR1 SGHRS and CDR2 YFSETQ. The V end lost 5 bases, the J end lost 4 bases, and 21 bases lay between the germline ends. The chain's CDR3 is CASRTGTPGGSYGYTF. CDR3 nucleotides: TGCGCCAGCAGGACCGGGACTCCGGGAGGGAGCTATGGCTACACCTTC.

The chain combines TRBV7-9 with TRBJ2-1; 9 nucleotides line up with TRBD2. Per the germline V gene, CDR1 is SEHNR and CDR2 is FQNEAQ (reference sequence). This CDR3 is built from 15 residues. J was trimmed by 3 bases and V by 6 bases; bases with no gene match: 6. The CDR3 is CASSLRLAVYNEQFF. The DNA of the CDR3 is TGTGCCAGCAGTCTCCGACTAGCGGTCTACAATGAGCAGTTCTTC.

The chain uses TRBV6-5 and TRBJ1-5; D call uncertain. The CDR3 contains 15 residues. The germline V gene encodes CDR1 MNHEY and CDR2 SVGAGI. The V and J ends lost 6 bases and 0 bases respectively, with 12 bases between them. In nucleotides, the CDR3 is TGTGCCAGCAGCTCACTCGGGTATAGCAATCAGCCCCAGCATTTT. Its translation is CASSSLGYSNQPQHF.

A few counts support this clone. The CDR3 spells CASSLEGAGTLTDYGYTF. The DNA of the CDR3 is TGTGCCAGCAGCTTAGAGGGGGCCGGGACCCTAACGGACTATGGCTACACCTTC. The gene calls are TRBV7-9 and TRBJ1-2; 7 nucleotides match TRBD1. The CDR3 sequence is 18 residues long. Trimming removed 1 base from V and 3 bases from J; junction bases left unmatched: 14. Germline CDR1 reads SEHNR; CDR2 reads FQNEAQ (reference sequence).

The V gene is TRBV28, the J gene TRBJ1-5; D uncertain. Trimming stripped 4 bases from V and 4 bases from J, with 5 bases between. CDR3 length: 12 amino acids. Germline CDR1 is MDHEN and CDR2 is SYDVKM. CDR3 nucleotide sequence: TGTGCCAGCAGTTCCCTGAATCAGCCCCAGCATTTT. Residues: CASSSLNQPQHF.

The gene calls are TRBV15 and TRBJ1-5, with D tentatively TRBD1 (6 bases). The CDR3 loop spans 15 amino acids. V lost 1 base, J lost 1 base, and 8 bases lay in between. Germline assignment: CDR1 LNHNV and CDR2 YYDKDF (reference sequence). CDR3 nucleotide sequence: TGTGCCACCAGCAGAGGCCAGGGGAGCAATCAGCCCCAGCATTTT. Its translation is CATSRGQGSNQPQHF.

This chain uses TRBV5-4 with TRBJ2-5; 8 positions agree with TRBD2. The CDR3 runs 14 residues. The germline V gene encodes CDR1 SGHNT and CDR2 YYREEE (reference sequence). J was trimmed by 5 bases and V by 6 bases; bases with no gene match: 9. CDR3 bases: TGTGCCAGCACCCCGCTAGCGGGCGGGGAGACCCAGTACTTC. The encoded protein is CASTPLAGGETQYF.

This chain links TRBV11-2 with TRBJ2-5; D gene unclear. Trimming took 1 base from V and 0 from J, leaving 12 bases between them. The CDR3 consists of 16 residues. The germline gives CDR1 SGHAT, CDR2 FQNNGV. The CDR3 coding sequence is TGTGCCAGCAGCTTAGTCGGGTTACGGTACCAAGAGACCCAGTACTTC. Protein: CASSLVGLRYQETQYF. The full variable domain, its missing parts supplied by reference TRBV11-2 and TRBJ2-5, is EAGVAQSPRYKIIEKRQSVAFWCNPISGHATLYWYQQILGQGPKLLIQFQNNGVVDDSQLPKDRFSAERLKGVDSTLKIQPAKLEDSAVYLCASSLVGLRYQETQYFGPGTRLLVL.

V usage is TRBV30 and J usage is TRBJ1-4; 12 bases are shared with TRBD1. The CDR3 spans 19 residues. CDR1 and CDR2 from the germline V gene are GTSNPN and SVGIG (reference sequence). V gave up 2 bases and J gave up 0 bases; unmatched junction bases: 10. CDR3 residues: CAWSSGTGGPFATNEKLFF. The DNA for the CDR3 is TGTGCCTGGAGTTCCGGGACAGGGGGCCCCTTTGCAACTAATGAAAAACTGTTTTTT. Full variable domain (outside the CDR3, taken from reference TRBV30 and TRBJ1-4): SQTIHQWPATLVQPVGSPLSLECTVEGTSNPNLYWYRQAAGRGLQLLFYSVGIGQISSEVPQNLSASRPQDRQFILSSKKLLLSDSGFYLCAWSSGTGGPFATNEKLFFGSGTQLSVL.